The present T cell receptor beta chain was sequenced within a study of T cells after somatic rescue of genetic block. Method: immunoSEQ multiplex PCR; TCRdb's copy keeps in-frame clones and lacks some. Among around 57,000 clones listed, 96% were seen once. Trimming cost V 6 bases and J 1 base, with 6 bases left between them. CDR1 MRHNA and CDR2 SNTAGT come from the germline V gene. CDR3 size: 12 residues. V gene TRBV6-4 combines with J gene TRBJ1-1; D is undetermined. Sequencing was performed on peripheral blood mononuclear cells (PBMCs). This clonotype was sampled from a child younger than two. CDR3 bases: TGTGCCAGCAGGGCAGGGAACACTGAAGCTTTCTTT. Translation: CASRAGNTEAFF.